This T cell receptor beta chain stems from a study of T cell changes during pregnancy in multiple sclerosis. Sequencing was performed with immunoSEQ multiplex PCR; in TCRdb, only in-frame clones are kept and a portion is missing. The table has some 41,000 clones, 85% to 95% seen once. V was pared by 0 bases and J by 5 bases, with 4 bases of the junction left unmatched. This CDR3 region has 14 residues. Germline V gives CDR1 SGHDN, CDR2 FVKESK. The specimen was CD8+ T cells from peripheral blood mononuclear cells, collected in the third trimester of pregnancy. The chain couples TRBV14 to TRBJ2-7, with 7 bases identical to TRBD1. This receptor was identified in a female donor with multiple sclerosis, enrolled in a pregnancy study. The CDR3 DNA follows: TGTGCCAGCAGCCAAGATAGGGGGCTTGACGAGCAGTACTTC. This encodes CASSQDRGLDEQYF.